These T cell receptor beta chains were read from a single sample in a study of cytomegalovirus exposure and HLA in healthy donors. The data were produced by immunoSEQ multiplex PCR, yet TCRdb's version contains in-frame clones alone and is incomplete. Of nearly 200,000 clones in the sample, roughly 77% were seen once. Sequencing was carried out using PBMCs. These receptors originate from a male donor in good health and CMV-seropositive. Each CDR3 is given with its conserved first and last residue. Each record gives: clone size, D gene, V gene, J gene, CDR3 protein, CDR3 DNA. D genes are given only for firm matches. The size field is filled for only some rows; it gives once, few, many or a size class.

-	TRBD2	TRBV5-1	TRBJ2-3	CGSSGGPGTDTQYF	TGCGGTTCGAGCGGGGGGCCGGGTACAGATACGCAGTATTTT
few	TRBD1	TRBV4-3	TRBJ2-3	CASSQGPGQGARDTQYF	TGCGCCAGCAGCCAAGGTCCGGGACAGGGGGCAAGGGATACGCAGTATTTT
-	-	TRBV30	TRBJ1-2	CAWSALGGRNGYTF	TGTGCCTGGAGCGCCTTGGGGGGGAGGAATGGCTACACCTTC
-	-	TRBV27	TRBJ2-7	CASSFLGTNSYEQYF	TGTGCCAGCAGTTTCCTCGGGACAAATTCCTACGAGCAGTACTTC
-	-	TRBV6-5	TRBJ2-7	CASSYSWASSYEQYF	TGTGCCAGCAGTTACTCGTGGGCAAGCTCCTACGAGCAGTACTTC
-	-	TRBV6-5	TRBJ2-7	CASRGFVDPYEQYF	TGTGCCAGCCGCGGCTTCGTAGACCCCTACGAGCAGTACTTC
-	TRBD1	TRBV4-2	TRBJ1-5	CASSQDVGGVGQPQHF	TGTGCCAGCAGCCAAGATGTAGGGGGCGTCGGTCAGCCCCAGCATTTT
-	TRBD1	TRBV2	TRBJ2-5	CASSGQGRETQYF	TGTGCCAGCAGTGGACAGGGGAGAGAGACCCAGTACTTC
-	TRBD1	TRBV6-5	TRBJ1-1	CASSYSPTGAGSEAFF	TGTGCCAGCAGTTACTCACCGACAGGGGCTGGCTCTGAAGCTTTCTTT
-	TRBD1	TRBV7-3	TRBJ1-2	CASSSDRGYGYTF	TGTGCCAGCAGCTCCGACAGGGGCTATGGCTACACCTTC
-	-	TRBV9	TRBJ2-1	CASSARLGLDSYNEQFF	TGTGCCAGCAGCGCTAGGCTGGGACTGGACTCCTACAATGAGCAGTTCTTC
few	-	TRBV7-8	TRBJ2-7	CASIRRGSYEQYF	TGTGCCAGCATTCGGCGGGGATCCTACGAGCAGTACTTC
once	-	TRBV5-5	TRBJ1-2	CASSTQGGYGYTF	TGTGCCAGCAGCACACAGGGTGGCTATGGCTACACCTTC
-	TRBD1	TRBV18	TRBJ1-1	CASSPQGDTEAFF	TGTGCCAGCTCACCTCAGGGGGACACTGAAGCTTTCTTT
few	TRBD1	TRBV6-5	TRBJ2-2	CASTQTGRELFF	TGTGCCAGCACCCAGACAGGGCGGGAGCTGTTTTTT
-	-	TRBV4-2	TRBJ2-7	CASSQEARYEQYF	TGTGCCAGCAGCCAAGAGGCTCGCTACGAGCAGTACTTC